Listed here are 9 T cell receptor beta chains from one sample, sequenced in a study of blood T cell repertoires in COVID-19. Sequencing was performed with immunoSEQ multiplex PCR; in TCRdb, only in-frame clones are kept and a portion is missing. The sample has approximately 82,000 clones, approximately 82% seen once. The sequenced sample consisted of peripheral blood. These receptors were taken from a woman aged 55-75 years with acute or convalescent COVID-19.

V gene TRBV7-6 combines with J gene TRBJ2-2; D not certain. V gave up 4 bases and J gave up 0 bases, with 12 bases separating them. The length of the CDR3 is 16 residues. Germline CDR1 and CDR2: SGHVS and FNYEAQ. CDR3 loop: CASSSYIKSNTGELFF. The CDR3 coding sequence is TGTGCCAGCAGCTCGTACATCAAATCGAACACCGGGGAGCTGTTTTTT.

This clone appeared a few times. Other DNA sequences in this sample translate to the same CDR3. The chain recombines TRBV18 with TRBJ1-2; 7 bases align to TRBD1. With 3 bases clipped from V and 6 bases from J, the junction kept 7 bases outside the gene matches. Germline CDR1 and CDR2: KGHSH and LQKENI. The CDR3 contains 14 residues. In DNA form, the CDR3 reads TGTGCCAGCTCACCGACAGGGCTTCGGAATGGCTACACCTTC. Its protein is CASSPTGLRNGYTF.

The chain combines TRBV7-2 with TRBJ2-3; 8 bases line up with TRBD2. The CDR3 is 17 amino acids. Germline-derived CDR1 and CDR2 are SGHTA and FQGNSA. V lost 2 bases to trimming and J lost 2 bases; unmatched junction nucleotides: 9. The CDR3 DNA is TGTGCCAGCAGCTTAATTTCTAGCGGGTGGGACACAGATACGCAGTATTTT. Translated: CASSLISSGWDTDTQYF. Combining the CDR3 with reference TRBV7-2 and TRBJ2-3 gives the whole variable domain GAGVSQSPSNKVTEKGKDVELRCDPISGHTALYWYRQSLGQGLEFLIYFQGNSAPDKSGLPSDRFSAERTGGSVSTLTIQRTQQEDSAVYLCASSLISSGWDTDTQYFGPGTRLTVL.

CDR3 in amino acids: CASSDFGSGANTGELFF. In nucleotides, the CDR3 is TGTGCCAGCAGTGACTTCGGGTCAGGGGCGAACACCGGGGAGCTGTTTTTT. The chain couples TRBV6-4 to TRBJ2-2, with D perhaps matching TRBD1 (6 bases). Germline CDR1 is MRHNA and CDR2 is SNTAGT. The CDR3 is made up of 17 amino acids. Trimming took 1 base from V and 0 from J, leaving 12 bases between them.

The rearrangement links TRBV5-1 to TRBJ2-3, with TRBD2 matching 10 bases. The germline CDR1 and CDR2 sequences are SGHRS and YFSETQ. Trimming took 0 bases from V and 3 from J; bases not matched to a gene: 4. This CDR3 has 16 residues. The CDR3 coding sequence is TGCGCCAGCAGCTTGGAACTAGCGGGGACAACAGATACGCAGTATTTT. It is translated as CASSLELAGTTDTQYF. Variable domain in full (rest from reference TRBV5-1 and TRBJ2-3): KAGVTQTPRYLIKTRGQQVTLSCSPISGHRSVSWYQQTPGQGLQFLFEYFSETQRNKGNFPGRFSGRQFSNSRSEMNVSTLELGDSALYLCASSLELAGTTDTQYFGPGTRLTVL.

The V call is TRBV12-3 or TRBV12-4, the J call TRBJ2-1; a possible D gene is TRBD2 (5 bases). This CDR3 is 11 amino acids long. Trimming took off 7 bases at V and 6 bases at J, with 7 bases between the two ends. CDR3 region: CASTSFNEQFF. As DNA, the CDR3 is TGTGCCAGCACTAGCTTCAATGAGCAGTTCTTC.

The CDR3 DNA reads as TGCGCCAGCAGCTTTAGCGCGAACACCGGGGAGCTGTTTTTT. It specifies CASSFSANTGELFF. This chain links TRBV5-1 with TRBJ2-2; a weak D match, TRBD2 (5 bases). Germline CDR1 and CDR2: SGHRS and YFSETQ. The V and J ends lost 2 bases and 0 bases respectively, with 5 bases between them. The CDR3 has 14 amino acids.

With respect to this clone: A junction boundary mismatches the germline segment, possibly from a read error. The chain carries TRBV6-6 and TRBJ2-7; 7 bases agree with TRBD1. CDR3 length equals 15 residues. Germline V gene data show CDR1 as MNHNY and CDR2 as SVGAGI (reference sequence). The chain's CDR3 is CASSYPPGTQGSTAF. The CDR3 DNA follows: TGTGCCAGCAGTTACCCTCCCGGAACACAGGGGTCCACGGCCTTC.

This chain connects TRBV6-5 to TRBJ2-3; a possible D gene is TRBD2 (5 bases). The CDR3 runs 15 residues. The V end was cut by 6 bases, the J end by 0 bases, with 13 bases between. The germline gives CDR1 MNHEY, CDR2 SVGAGI. CDR3: CASSPVWTSTDTQYF. The CDR3 nucleotides read TGTGCCAGCAGCCCCGTTTGGACTAGCACAGATACGCAGTATTTT.